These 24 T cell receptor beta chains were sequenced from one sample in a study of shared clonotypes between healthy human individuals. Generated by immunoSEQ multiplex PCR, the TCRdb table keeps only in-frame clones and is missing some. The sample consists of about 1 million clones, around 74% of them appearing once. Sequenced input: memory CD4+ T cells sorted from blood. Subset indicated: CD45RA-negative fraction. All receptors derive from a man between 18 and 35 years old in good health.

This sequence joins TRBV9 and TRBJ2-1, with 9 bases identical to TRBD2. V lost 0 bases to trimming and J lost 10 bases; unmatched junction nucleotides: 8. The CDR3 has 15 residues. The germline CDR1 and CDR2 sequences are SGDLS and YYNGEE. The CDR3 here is CASSVAASGIREQFF. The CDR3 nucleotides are TGTGCCAGCAGCGTAGCAGCTAGCGGGATTAGGGAGCAGTTCTTC. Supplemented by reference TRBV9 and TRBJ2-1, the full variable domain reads DSGVTQTPKHLITATGQRVTLRCSPRSGDLSVYWYQQSLDQGLQFLIQYYNGEERAKGNILERFSAQQFPDLHSELNLSSLELGDSALYFCASSVAASGIREQFFGPGTRLTVL.

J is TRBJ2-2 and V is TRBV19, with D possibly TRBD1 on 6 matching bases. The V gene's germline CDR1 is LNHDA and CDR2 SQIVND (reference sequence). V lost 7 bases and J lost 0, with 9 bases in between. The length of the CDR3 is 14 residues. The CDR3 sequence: CASKGTSNTGELFF. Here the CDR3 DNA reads TGTGCCAGTAAGGGGACATCGAACACCGGGGAGCTGTTTTTT. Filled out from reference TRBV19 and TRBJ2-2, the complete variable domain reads DGGITQSPKYLFRKEGQNVTLSCEQNLNHDAMYWYRQDPGQGLRLIYYSQIVNDFQKGDIAEGYSVSREKKESFPLTVTSAQKNPTAFYLCASKGTSNTGELFFGEGSRLTVL.

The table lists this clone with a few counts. CDR3 region: CASSLTSGARGGEQFF. CDR3 bases: TGTGCCAGCAGTTTGACTTCGGGTGCCCGAGGGGGTGAGCAGTTCTTC. This chain connects TRBV28 to TRBJ2-1; D is perhaps TRBD1 (6 bases). This CDR3 has 16 residues. Germline V gives CDR1 MDHEN, CDR2 SYDVKM. Trimming pared 3 bases from V and 9 bases from J, leaving 21 bases between.

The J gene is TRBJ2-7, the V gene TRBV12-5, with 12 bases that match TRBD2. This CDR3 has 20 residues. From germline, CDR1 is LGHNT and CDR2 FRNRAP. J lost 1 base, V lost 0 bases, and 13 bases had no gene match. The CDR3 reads CASGLVLGIVGTSGSYEQYF. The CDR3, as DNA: TGTGCTAGTGGTTTGGTACTTGGCATCGTTGGGACTAGCGGGTCCTACGAGCAGTACTTC.

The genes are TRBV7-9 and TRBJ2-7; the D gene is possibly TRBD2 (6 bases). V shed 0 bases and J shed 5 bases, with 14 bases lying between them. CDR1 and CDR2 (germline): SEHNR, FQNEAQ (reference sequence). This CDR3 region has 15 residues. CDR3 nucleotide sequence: TGTGCCAGCAGCTTAGCGGCGGGATTAGTCCACGAGCAGTACTTC. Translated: CASSLAAGLVHEQYF. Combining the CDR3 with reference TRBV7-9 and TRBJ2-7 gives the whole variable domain DTGVSQNPRHKITKRGQNVTFRCDPISEHNRLYWYRQTLGQGPEFLTYFQNEAQLEKSRLLSDRFSAERPKGSFSTLEIQRTEQGDSAMYLCASSLAAGLVHEQYFGPGTRLTVT.

DNA of the CDR3: TGCGCCAGCAGACCCGGAGGGGCAGACACTGAAGCTTTCTTT. Translation: CASRPGGADTEAFF. This chain connects TRBV23-1 to TRBJ1-1; possibly TRBD1 for D (5 bases). TRBV23-1 counts as an open reading frame of uncertain function. The CDR3 consists of 14 residues. V was trimmed by 6 bases and J by 3 bases, leaving 14 bases between them.

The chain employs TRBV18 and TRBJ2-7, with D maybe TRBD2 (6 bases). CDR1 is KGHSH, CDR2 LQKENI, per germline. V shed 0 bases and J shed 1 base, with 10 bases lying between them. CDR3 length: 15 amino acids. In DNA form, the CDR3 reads TGTGCCAGCTCACCACCGTCGGCGGGATCCTACGAGCAGTACTTC. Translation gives CASSPPSAGSYEQYF.

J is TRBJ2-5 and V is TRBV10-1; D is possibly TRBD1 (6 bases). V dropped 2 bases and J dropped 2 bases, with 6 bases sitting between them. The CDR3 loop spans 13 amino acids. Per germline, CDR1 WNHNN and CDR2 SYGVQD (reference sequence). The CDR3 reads CASSEDRQETQYF. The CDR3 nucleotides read TGCGCCAGCAGTGAGGACAGGCAAGAGACCCAGTACTTC.

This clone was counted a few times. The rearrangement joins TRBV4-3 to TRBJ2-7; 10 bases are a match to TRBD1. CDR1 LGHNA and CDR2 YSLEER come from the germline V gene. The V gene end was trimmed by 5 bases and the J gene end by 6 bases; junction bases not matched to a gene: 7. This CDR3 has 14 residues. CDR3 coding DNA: TGCGCCAGCAGCTGGGGACAGGGGTCTGGCGAGCAGTACTTC. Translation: CASSWGQGSGEQYF.

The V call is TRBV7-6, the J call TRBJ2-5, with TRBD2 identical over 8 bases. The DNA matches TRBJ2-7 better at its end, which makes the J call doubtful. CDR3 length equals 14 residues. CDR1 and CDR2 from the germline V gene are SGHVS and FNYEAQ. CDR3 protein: CASSGGTSGYEQYF. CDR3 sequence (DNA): TGTGCCAGCAGCGGGGGGACTAGTGGGTACGAGCAGTACTTC.

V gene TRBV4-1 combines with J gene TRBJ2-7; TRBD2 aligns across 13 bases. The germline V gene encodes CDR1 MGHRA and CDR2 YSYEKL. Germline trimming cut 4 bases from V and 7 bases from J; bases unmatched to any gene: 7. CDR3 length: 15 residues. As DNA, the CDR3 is TGCGCCAGCAGCCCGCGGACTAGCGGGAGAGGGGAGCAGTACTTC. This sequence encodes CASSPRTSGRGEQYF.

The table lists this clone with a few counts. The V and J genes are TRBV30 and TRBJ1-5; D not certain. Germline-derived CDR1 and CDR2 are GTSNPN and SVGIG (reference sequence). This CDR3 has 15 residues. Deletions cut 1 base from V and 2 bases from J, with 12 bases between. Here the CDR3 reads CAWSGKTLGNQPQHF. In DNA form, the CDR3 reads TGTGCCTGGAGTGGTAAGACACTGGGCAATCAGCCCCAGCATTTT.

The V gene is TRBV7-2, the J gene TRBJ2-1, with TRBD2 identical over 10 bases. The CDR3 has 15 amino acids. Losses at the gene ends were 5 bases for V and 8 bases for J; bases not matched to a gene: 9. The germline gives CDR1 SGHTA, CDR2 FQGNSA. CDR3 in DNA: TGTGCCAGCAGCCCCACTAGCGGGATAGGGTATGAGCAGTTCTTC. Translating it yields CASSPTSGIGYEQFF. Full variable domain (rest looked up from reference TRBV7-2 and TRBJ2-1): GAGVSQSPSNKVTEKGKDVELRCDPISGHTALYWYRQSLGQGLEFLIYFQGNSAPDKSGLPSDRFSAERTGGSVSTLTIQRTQQEDSAVYLCASSPTSGIGYEQFFGPGTRLTVL.

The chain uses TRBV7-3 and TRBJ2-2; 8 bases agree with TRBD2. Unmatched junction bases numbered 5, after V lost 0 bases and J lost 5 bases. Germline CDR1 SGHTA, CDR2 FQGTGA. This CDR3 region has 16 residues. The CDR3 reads CASSLTGQRETGELFF. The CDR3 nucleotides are TGTGCCAGCAGCTTAACTGGGCAGCGGGAGACCGGGGAGCTGTTTTTT.

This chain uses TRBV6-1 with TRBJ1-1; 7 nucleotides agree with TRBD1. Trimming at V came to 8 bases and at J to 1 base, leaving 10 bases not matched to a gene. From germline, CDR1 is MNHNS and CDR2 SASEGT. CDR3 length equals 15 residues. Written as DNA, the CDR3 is TGTGCCAGCTCCCCCTGGGACAGATCGAACACTGAAGCTTTCTTT. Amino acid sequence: CASSPWDRSNTEAFF.

The CDR3 sequence is CASSKFQGVDTIYF. In DNA form, the CDR3 reads TGTGCCAGCAGTAAATTCCAGGGGGTAGACACCATATATTTT. This chain joins TRBV25-1 and TRBJ1-3; 7 bases are a match to TRBD1. Germline CDR1 reads MGHDK; CDR2 reads SYGVNS. V shed 5 bases, J shed 8 bases, and the junction held 9 bases outside the gene matches. The CDR3 loop spans 14 amino acids.

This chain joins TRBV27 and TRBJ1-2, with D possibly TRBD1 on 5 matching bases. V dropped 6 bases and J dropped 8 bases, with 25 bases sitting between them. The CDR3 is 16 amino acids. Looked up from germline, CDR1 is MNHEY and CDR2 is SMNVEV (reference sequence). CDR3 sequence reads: CASSPWGGVQRKGYTF. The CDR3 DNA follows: TGTGCCAGCAGCCCCTGGGGGGGAGTGCAAAGGAAGGGCTACACCTTC.

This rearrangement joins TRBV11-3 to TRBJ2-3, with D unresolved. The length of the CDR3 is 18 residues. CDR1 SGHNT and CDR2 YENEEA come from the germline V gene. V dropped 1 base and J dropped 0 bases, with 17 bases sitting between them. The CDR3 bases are TGTGCCAGCAGCTTAGGTGGTTGGGCGCTTCCTAGCACAGATACGCAGTATTTT. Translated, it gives CASSLGGWALPSTDTQYF.

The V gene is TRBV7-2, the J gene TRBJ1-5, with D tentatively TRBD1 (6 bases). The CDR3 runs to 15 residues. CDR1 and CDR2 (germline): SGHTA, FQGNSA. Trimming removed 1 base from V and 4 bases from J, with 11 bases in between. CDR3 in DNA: TGTGCCAGCAGCTTAGAAGGGGGAACAAATCAGCCCCAGCATTTT. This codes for CASSLEGGTNQPQHF.

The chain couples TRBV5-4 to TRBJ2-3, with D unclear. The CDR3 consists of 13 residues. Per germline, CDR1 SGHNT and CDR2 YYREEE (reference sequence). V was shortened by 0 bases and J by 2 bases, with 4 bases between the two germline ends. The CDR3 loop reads CASSLEATDTQYF. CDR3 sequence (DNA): TGTGCCAGCAGCTTGGAGGCCACAGATACGCAGTATTTT.

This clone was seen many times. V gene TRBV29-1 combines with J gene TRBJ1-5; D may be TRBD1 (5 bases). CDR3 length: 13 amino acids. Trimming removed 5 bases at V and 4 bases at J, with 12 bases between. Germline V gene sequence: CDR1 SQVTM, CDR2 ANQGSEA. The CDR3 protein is CSVQGMGNQPQHF. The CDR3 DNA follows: TGCAGCGTTCAGGGAATGGGGAATCAGCCCCAGCATTTT.

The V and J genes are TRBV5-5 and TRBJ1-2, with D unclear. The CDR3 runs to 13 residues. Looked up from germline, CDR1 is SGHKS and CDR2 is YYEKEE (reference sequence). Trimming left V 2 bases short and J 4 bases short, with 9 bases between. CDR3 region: CASSLDAVYGYTF. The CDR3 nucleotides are TGTGCCAGCAGCTTAGACGCTGTCTATGGCTACACCTTC.

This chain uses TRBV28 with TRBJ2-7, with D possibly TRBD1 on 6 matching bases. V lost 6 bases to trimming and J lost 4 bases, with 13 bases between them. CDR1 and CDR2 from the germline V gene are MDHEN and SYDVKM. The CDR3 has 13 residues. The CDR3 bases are TGTGCCAGCAGCCGGACCCAGGGGTACGAGCAGTACTTC. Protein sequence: CASSRTQGYEQYF.

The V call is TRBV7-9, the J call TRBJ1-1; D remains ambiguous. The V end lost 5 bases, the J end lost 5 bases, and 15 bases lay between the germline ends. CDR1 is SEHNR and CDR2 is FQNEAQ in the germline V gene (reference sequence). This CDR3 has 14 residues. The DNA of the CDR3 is TGTGCCAGCAGCCGAGTGGGCGTCTGGACTGAAGCTTTCTTT. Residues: CASSRVGVWTEAFF. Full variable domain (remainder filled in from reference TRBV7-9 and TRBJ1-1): DTGVSQNPRHKITKRGQNVTFRCDPISEHNRLYWYRQTLGQGPEFLTYFQNEAQLEKSRLLSDRFSAERPKGSFSTLEIQRTEQGDSAMYLCASSRVGVWTEAFFGQGTRLTVV.